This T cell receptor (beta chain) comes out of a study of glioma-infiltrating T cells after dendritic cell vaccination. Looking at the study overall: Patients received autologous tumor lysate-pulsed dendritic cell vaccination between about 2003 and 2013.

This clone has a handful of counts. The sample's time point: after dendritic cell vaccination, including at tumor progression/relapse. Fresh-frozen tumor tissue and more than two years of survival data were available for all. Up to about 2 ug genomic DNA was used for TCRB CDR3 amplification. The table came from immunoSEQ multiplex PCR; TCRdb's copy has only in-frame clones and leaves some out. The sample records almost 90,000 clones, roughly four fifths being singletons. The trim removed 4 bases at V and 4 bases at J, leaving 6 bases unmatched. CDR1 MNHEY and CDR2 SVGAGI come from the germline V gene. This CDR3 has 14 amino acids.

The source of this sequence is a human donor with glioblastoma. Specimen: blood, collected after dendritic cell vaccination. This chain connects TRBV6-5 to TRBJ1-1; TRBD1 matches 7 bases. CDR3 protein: CASSSGQESTEAFF. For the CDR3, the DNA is TGTGCCAGCAGTTCCGGACAGGAGAGCACTGAAGCTTTCTTT.